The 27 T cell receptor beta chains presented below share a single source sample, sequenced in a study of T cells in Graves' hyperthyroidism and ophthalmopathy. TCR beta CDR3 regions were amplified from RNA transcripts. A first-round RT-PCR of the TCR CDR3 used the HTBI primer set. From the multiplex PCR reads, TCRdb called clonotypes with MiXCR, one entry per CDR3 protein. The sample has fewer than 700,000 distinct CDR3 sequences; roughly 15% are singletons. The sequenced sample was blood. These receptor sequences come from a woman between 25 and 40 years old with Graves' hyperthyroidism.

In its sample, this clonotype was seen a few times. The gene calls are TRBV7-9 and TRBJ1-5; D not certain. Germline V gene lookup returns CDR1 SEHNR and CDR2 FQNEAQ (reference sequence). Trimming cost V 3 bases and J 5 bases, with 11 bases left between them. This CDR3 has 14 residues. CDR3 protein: CASSLSGPYQPQHF. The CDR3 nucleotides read TGTGCCAGCAGCTTGTCGGGTCCCTATCAGCCCCAGCATTTT.

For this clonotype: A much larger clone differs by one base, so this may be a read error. The CDR3 coding sequence is TGTGCCAGCATCCAAGGGGTGGGGCTTCAGCCCCAGCATTTT. Protein: CASIQGVGLQPQHF. The V call is TRBV3-1, the J call TRBJ1-5; D is possibly TRBD1 (5 bases). The CDR3 has 14 amino acids. From germline, CDR1 is LGHDT and CDR2 YNNKEL (reference sequence).

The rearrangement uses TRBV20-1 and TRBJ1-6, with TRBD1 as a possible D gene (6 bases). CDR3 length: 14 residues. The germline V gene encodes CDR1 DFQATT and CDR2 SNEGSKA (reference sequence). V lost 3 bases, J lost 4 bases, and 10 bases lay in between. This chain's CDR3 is CSASGTPYNSPLHF. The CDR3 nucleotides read TGCAGTGCTAGTGGGACACCGTATAATTCACCCCTCCACTTT.

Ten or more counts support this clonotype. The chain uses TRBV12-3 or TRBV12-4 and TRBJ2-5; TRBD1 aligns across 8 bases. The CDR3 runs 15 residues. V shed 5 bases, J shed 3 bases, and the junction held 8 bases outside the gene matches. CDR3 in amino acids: CASSPLDRDEETQYF. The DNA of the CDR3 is TGTGCCAGCAGTCCATTGGACAGGGACGAAGAGACCCAGTACTTC.

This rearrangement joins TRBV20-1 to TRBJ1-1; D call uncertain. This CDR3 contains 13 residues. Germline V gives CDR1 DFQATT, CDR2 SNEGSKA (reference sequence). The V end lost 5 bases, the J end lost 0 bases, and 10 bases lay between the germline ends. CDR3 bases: TGCAGTGCTCCGGGTTCCTTGAACACTGAAGCTTTCTTT. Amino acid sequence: CSAPGSLNTEAFF.

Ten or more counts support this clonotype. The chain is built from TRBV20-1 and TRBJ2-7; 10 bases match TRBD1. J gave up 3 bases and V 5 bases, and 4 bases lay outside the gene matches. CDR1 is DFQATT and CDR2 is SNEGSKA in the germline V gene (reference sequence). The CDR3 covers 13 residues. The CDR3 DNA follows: TGCAGTGCTGACCGGGACAGGGGCTACGAGCAGTACTTC. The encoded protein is CSADRDRGYEQYF.

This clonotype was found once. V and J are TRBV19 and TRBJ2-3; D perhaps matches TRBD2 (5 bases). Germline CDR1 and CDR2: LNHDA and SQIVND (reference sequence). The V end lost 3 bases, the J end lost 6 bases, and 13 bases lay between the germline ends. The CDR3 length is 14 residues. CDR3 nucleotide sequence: TGTGCCAGTAGTATTCAGCGTTTAGCGGATACGCAGTATTTT. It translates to CASSIQRLADTQYF.

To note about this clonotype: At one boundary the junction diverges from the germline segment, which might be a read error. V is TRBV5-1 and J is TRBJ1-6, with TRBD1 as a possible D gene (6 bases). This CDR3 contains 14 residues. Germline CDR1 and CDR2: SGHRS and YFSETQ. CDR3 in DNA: TGCGCCAGCAGCCCCGGACAGATCAATTCACCCCTCGACTTT. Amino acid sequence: CASSPGQINSPLDF. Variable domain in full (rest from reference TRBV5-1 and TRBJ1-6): KAGVTQTPRYLIKTRGQQVTLSCSPISGHRSVSWYQQTPGQGLQFLFEYFSETQRNKGNFPGRFSGRQFSNSRSEMNVSTLELGDSALYLCASSPGQINSPLDFGNGTRLTVT.

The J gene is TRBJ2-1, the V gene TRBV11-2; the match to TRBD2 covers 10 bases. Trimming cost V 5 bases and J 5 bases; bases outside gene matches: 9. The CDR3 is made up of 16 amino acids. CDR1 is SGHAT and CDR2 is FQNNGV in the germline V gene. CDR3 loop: CASSPSGTSVHNEQFF. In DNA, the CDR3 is TGTGCCAGCAGCCCCTCCGGGACTAGCGTTCACAATGAGCAGTTCTTC.

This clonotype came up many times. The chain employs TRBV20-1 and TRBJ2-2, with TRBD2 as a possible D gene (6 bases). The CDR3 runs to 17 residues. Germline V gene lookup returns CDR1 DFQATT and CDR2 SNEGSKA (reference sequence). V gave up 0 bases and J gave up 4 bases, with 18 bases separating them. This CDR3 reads CSARDQFVGGGTGELFF. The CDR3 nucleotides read TGCAGTGCTAGAGATCAGTTTGTGGGGGGAGGCACCGGGGAGCTGTTTTTT.

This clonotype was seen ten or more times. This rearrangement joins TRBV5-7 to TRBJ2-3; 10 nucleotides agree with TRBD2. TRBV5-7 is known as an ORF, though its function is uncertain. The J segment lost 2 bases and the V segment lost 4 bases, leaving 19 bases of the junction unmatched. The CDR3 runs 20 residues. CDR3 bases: TGTGCCAGCAGCCGAGGAAGGGCTAGCGGGAGTTGCAGAGCCACAGATACGCAGTATTTT. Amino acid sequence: CASSRGRASGSCRATDTQYF.

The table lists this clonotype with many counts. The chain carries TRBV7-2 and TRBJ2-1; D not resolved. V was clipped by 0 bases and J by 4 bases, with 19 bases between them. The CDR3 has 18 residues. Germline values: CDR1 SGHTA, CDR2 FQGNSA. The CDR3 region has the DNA TGTGCCAGCAGCTTAGCGCTAAGGGCGGAGTCAGGTTACAATGAGCAGTTCTTC. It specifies CASSLALRAESGYNEQFF.

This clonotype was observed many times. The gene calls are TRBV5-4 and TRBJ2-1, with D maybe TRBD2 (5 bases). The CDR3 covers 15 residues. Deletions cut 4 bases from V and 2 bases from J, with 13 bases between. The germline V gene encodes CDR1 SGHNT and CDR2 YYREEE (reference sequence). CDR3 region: CASSPSGRAYNEQFF. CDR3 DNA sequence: TGTGCCAGCAGCCCTAGTGGGCGGGCCTACAATGAGCAGTTCTTC.

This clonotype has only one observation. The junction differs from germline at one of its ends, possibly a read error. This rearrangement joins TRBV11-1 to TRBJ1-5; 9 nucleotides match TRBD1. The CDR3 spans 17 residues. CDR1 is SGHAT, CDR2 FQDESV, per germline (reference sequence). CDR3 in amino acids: CASSQRGQGGPNQPQHF. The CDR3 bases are TGCGCCAGCAGCCAACGGGGACAGGGTGGTCCTAATCAGCCCCAGCATTTT.

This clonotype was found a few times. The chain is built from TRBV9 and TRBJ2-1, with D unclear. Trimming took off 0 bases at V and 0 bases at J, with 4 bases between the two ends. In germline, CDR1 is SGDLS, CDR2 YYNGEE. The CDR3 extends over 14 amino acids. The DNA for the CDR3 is TGTGCCAGCAGCGTAGGGTACTCCTACAATGAGCAGTTCTTC. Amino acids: CASSVGYSYNEQFF.

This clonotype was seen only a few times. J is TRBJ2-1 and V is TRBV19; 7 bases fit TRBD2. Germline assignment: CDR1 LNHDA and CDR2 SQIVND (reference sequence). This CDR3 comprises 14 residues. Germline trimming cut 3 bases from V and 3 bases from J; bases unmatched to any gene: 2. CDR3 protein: CASSIGGGYNEQFF. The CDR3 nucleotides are TGTGCCAGTAGTATTGGGGGGGGCTACAATGAGCAGTTCTTC.

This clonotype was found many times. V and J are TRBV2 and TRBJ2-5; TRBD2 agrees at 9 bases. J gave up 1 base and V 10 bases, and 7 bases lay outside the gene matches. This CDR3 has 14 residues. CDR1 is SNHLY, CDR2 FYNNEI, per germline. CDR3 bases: TGTGCCACCGCGACTAGCGGTCTCCAAGAGACCCAGTACTTC. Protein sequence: CATATSGLQETQYF. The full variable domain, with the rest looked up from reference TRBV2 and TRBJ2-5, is EPEVTQTPSHQVTQMGQEVILRCVPISNHLYFYWYRQILGQKVEFLVSFYNNEISEKSEIFDDQFSVERPDGSNFTLKIRSTKLEDSAMYFCATATSGLQETQYFGPGTRLLVL.

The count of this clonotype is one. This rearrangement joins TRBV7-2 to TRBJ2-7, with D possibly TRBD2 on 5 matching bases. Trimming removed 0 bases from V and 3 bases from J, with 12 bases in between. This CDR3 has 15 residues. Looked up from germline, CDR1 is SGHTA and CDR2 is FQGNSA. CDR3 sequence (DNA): TGTGCCAGCAGCTTAGCGGTGGGAGAGTTCTACGAGCAGTACTTC. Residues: CASSLAVGEFYEQYF. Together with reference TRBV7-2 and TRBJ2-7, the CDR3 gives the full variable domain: GAGVSQSPSNKVTEKGKDVELRCDPISGHTALYWYRQSLGQGLEFLIYFQGNSAPDKSGLPSDRFSAERTGGSVSTLTIQRTQQEDSAVYLCASSLAVGEFYEQYFGPGTRLTVT.

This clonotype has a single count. CDR3 residues: CASSTLRQGGRAFF. In DNA, the CDR3 is TGTGCCAGTAGTACCCTTCGACAGGGAGGGCGGGCTTTCTTT. This chain joins TRBV19 and TRBJ1-1; 7 bases line up with TRBD1. The trim removed 4 bases at V and 11 bases at J, leaving 13 bases unmatched. The CDR3 has 14 residues. In germline, CDR1 is LNHDA, CDR2 SQIVND (reference sequence). The full variable domain, completed using reference TRBV19 and TRBJ1-1, is DGGITQSPKYLFRKEGQNVTLSCEQNLNHDAMYWYRQDPGQGLRLIYYSQIVNDFQKGDIAEGYSVSREKKESFPLTVTSAQKNPTAFYLCASSTLRQGGRAFFGQGTRLTVV.

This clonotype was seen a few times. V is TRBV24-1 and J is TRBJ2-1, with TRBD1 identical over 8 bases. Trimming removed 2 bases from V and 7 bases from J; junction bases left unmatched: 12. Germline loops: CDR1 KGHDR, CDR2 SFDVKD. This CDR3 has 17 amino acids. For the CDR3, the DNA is TGTGCCACCAGTGATTCCCCGCGCAGGGGGCTATGGAATGAGCAGTTCTTC. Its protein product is CATSDSPRRGLWNEQFF.

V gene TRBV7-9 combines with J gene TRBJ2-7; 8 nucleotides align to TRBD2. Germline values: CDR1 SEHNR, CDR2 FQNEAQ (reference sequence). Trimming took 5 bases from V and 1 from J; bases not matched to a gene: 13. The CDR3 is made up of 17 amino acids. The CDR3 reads CASSMGWSSGRSYEQYF. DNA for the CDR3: TGTGCCAGCAGCATGGGTTGGTCCAGCGGGAGATCCTACGAGCAGTACTTC.

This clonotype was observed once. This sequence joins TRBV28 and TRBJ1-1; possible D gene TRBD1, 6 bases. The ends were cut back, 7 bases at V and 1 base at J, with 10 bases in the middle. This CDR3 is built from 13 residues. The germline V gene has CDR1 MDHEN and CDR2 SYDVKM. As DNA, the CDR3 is TGTGCCAGCACTGGGGACACGAACACTGAAGCTTTCTTT. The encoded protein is CASTGDTNTEAFF.

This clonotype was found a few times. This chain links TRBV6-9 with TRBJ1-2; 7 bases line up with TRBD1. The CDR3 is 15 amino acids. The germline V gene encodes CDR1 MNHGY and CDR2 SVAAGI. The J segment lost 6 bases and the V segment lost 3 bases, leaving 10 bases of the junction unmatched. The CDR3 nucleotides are TGTGCCAGCAGTTACTTTTACAGGGGACTTAATGGCTACACCTTC. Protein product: CASSYFYRGLNGYTF.

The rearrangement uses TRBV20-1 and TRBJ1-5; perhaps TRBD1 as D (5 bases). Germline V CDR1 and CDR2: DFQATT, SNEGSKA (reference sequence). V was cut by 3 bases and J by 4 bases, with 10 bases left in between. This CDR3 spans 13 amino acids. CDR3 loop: CSASSGRNQPQHF. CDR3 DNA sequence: TGCAGTGCTAGCTCGGGACGGAATCAGCCCCAGCATTTT.

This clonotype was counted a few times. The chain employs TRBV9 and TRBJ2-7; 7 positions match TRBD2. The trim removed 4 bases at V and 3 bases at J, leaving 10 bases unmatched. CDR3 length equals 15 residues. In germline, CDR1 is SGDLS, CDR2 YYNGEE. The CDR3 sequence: CASSPRASGFYEQYF. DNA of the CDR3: TGTGCCAGCAGCCCCCGGGCTAGCGGTTTCTACGAGCAGTACTTC.

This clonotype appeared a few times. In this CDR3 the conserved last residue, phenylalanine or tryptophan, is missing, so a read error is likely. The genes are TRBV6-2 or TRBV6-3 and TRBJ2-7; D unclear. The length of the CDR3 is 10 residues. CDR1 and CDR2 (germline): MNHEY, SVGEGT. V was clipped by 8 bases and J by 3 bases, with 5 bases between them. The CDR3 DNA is TGTGCCAGCGGGTACTACGAGCAGTACCTC. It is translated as CASGYYEQYL.

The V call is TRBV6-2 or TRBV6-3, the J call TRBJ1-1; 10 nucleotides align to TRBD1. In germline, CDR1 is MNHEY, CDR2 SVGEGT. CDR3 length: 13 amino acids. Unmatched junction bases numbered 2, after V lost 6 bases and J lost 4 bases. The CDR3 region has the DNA TGTGCCAGCAGAGGGACAGGGGTCACTGAAGCTTTCTTT. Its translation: CASRGTGVTEAFF.